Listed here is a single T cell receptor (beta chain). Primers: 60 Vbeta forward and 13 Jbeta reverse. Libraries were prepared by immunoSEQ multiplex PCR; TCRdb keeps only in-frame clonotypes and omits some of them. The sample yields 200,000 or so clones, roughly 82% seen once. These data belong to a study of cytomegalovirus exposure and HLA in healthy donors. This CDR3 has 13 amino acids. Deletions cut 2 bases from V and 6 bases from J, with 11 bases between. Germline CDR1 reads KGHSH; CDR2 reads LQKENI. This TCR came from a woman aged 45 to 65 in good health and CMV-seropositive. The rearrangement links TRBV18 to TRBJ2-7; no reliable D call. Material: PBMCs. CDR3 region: CASSPKTPFEQYF. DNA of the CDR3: TGTGCCAGCTCACCAAAGACACCCTTCGAGCAGTACTTC.